Ten or more counts support the clone carrying this TCR beta chain. Antigen specificity is unknown. These data are taken from a study of CD8 T cells in ankylosing spondylitis. Germline CDR1 reads SGHTA; CDR2 reads FQGNSA. The CDR3 has 15 amino acids. V lost 5 bases, J lost 7 bases, and 6 bases stayed unmatched. Study-level results: According to the report, clones linked to the disease were significantly enriched in matched synovial fluid samples taken from ankylosing spondylitis patients. About 8 highly homologous variants made up a TCR beta motif, and this motif appeared characteristic of ankylosing spondylitis blood.

Each CDR3 protein gets one entry after TCRdb re-called the 5' RACE reads with MiXCR. This repertoire shows a few hundred thousand distinct CDR3 sequences, about 20% found once; its top ten account for approximately 14%. Sequencing was done on a sample of blood, either unsorted or a sorted T cell fraction (not recorded which). This sequence originates from a male donor with ankylosing spondylitis or in good health (not recorded which). The chain combines TRBV7-2 with TRBJ2-1, with 12 nucleotides matching TRBD2. The CDR3 nucleotides read TGTGCCAGCAGCCCATGGACTAGCGGGGATAATGAGCAGTTCTTC. It translates to CASSPWTSGDNEQFF.